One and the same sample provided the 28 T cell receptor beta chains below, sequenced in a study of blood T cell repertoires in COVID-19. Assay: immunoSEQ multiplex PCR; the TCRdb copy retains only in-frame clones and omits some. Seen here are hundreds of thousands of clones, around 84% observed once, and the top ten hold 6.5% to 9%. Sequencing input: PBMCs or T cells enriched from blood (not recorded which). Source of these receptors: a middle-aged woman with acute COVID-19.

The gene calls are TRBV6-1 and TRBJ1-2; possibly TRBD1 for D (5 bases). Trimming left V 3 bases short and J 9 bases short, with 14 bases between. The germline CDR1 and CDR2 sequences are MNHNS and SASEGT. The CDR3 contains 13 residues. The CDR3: CASSERDLLSYTF. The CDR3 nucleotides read TGTGCCAGCAGTGAGCGGGACTTACTCAGCTACACCTTC.

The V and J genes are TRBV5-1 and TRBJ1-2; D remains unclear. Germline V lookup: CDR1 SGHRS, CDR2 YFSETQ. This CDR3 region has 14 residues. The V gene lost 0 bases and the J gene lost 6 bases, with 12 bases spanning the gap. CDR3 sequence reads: CASSLGGVRDGYTF. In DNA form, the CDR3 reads TGCGCCAGCAGCTTGGGCGGGGTAAGGGATGGCTACACCTTC. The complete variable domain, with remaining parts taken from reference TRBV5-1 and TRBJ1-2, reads KAGVTQTPRYLIKTRGQQVTLSCSPISGHRSVSWYQQTPGQGLQFLFEYFSETQRNKGNFPGRFSGRQFSNSRSEMNVSTLELGDSALYLCASSLGGVRDGYTFGSGTRLTVV.

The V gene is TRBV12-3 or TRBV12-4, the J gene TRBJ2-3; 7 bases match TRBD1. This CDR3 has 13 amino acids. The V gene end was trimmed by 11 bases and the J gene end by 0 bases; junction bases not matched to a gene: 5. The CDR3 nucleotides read TGTGCCGTACAGGGGAGTAGCACAGATACGCAGTATTTT. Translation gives CAVQGSSTDTQYF.

The DNA of the CDR3 is TGTGCCAGCAGCCCGGACAGGGGATTCACAGATACGCAGTATTTT. Translating gives CASSPDRGFTDTQYF. The genes are TRBV5-4 and TRBJ2-3; 9 bases align to TRBD1. CDR3 length equals 15 residues. Germline lookup yields CDR1 SGHNT and CDR2 YYREEE (reference sequence). V gave up 4 bases and J gave up 2 bases; unmatched junction bases: 5.

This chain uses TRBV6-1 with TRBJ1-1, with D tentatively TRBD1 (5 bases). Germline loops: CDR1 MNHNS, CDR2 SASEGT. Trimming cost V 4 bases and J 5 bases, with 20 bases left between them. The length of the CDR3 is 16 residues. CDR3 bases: TGTGCCAGCAGTGGCCGGACAAGTAGACCGGATACTGAAGCTTTCTTT. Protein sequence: CASSGRTSRPDTEAFF.

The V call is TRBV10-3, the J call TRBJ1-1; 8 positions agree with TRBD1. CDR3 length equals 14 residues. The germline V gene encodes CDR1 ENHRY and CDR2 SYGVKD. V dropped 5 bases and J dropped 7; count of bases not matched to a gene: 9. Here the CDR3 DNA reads TGTGCCATCAGTACCCCGGACAGGGACCATGAAGCTTTCTTT. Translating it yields CAISTPDRDHEAFF.

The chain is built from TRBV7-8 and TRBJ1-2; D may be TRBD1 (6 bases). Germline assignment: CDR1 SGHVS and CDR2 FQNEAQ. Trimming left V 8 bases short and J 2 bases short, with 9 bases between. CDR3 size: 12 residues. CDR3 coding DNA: TGTGCCAGCGCCCAGGGGAACTATGGCTACACCTTC. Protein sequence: CASAQGNYGYTF.

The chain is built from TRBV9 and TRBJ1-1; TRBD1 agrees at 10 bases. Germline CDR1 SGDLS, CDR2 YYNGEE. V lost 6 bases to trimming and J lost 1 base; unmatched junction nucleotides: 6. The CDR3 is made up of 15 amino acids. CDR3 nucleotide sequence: TGTGCCAGCACCGGGACAGGGGCTCAGAACACTGAAGCTTTCTTT. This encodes CASTGTGAQNTEAFF.

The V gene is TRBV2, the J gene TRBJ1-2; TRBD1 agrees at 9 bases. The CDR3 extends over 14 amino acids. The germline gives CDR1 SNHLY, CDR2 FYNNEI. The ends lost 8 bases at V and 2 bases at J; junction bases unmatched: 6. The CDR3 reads CASRTGTGNYGYTF. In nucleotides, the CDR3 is TGTGCCAGCCGAACCGGGACAGGGAACTATGGCTACACCTTC.

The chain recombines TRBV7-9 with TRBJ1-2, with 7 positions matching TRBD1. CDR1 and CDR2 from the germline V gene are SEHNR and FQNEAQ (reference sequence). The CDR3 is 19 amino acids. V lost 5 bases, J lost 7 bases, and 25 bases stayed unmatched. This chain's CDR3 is CASSLWAGQPLPAGFGYTF. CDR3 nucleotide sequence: TGTGCCAGCAGCCTTTGGGCGGGACAGCCACTGCCGGCTGGTTTTGGCTACACCTTC.

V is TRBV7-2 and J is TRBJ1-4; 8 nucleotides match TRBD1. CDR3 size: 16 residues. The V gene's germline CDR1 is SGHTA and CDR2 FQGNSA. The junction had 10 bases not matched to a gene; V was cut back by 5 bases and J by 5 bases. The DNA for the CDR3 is TGTGCCAGCAGCCCAACAGGGGGATGGGCAAATGAAAAACTGTTTTTT. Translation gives CASSPTGGWANEKLFF.

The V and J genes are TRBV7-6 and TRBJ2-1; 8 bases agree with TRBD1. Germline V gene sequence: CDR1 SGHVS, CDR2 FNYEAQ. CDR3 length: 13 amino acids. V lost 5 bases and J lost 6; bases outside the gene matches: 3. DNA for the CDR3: TGTGCCAGCAGCGGCGACAGGGGCAATGAGCAGTTCTTC. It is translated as CASSGDRGNEQFF. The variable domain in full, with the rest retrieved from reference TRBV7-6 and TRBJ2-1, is GAGVSQSPRYKVTKRGQDVALRCDPISGHVSLYWYRQALGQGPEFLTYFNYEAQQDKSGLPNDRFSAERPEGSISTLTIQRTEQRDSAMYRCASSGDRGNEQFFGPGTRLTVL.

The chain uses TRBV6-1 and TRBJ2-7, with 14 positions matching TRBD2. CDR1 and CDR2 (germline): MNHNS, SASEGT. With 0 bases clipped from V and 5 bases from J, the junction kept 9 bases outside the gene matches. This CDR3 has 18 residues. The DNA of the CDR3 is TGTGCCAGCAGTGAAGCTGGGACTAGCGGGAGAGGCGGGAACGAGCAGTACTTC. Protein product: CASSEAGTSGRGGNEQYF.

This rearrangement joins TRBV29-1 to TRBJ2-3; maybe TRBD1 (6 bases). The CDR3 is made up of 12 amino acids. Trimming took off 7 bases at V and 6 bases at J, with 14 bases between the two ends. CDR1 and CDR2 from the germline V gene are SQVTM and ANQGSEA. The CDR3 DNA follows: TGCAGCGCCCTGGACAGCTCCGATACGCAGTATTTT. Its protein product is CSALDSSDTQYF.

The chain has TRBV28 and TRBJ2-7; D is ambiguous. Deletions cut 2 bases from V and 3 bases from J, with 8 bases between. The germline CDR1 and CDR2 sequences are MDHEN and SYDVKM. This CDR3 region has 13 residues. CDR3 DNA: TGTGCCAGCAGTTTAGTCGACTTCTACGAGCAGTACTTC. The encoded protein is CASSLVDFYEQYF.

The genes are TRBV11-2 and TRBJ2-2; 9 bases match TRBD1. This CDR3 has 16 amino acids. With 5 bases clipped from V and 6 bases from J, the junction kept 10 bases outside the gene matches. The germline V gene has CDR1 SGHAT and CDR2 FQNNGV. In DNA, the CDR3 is TGTGCCAGCAGCCACTCGGACAGGGGAAGGGCCGGGGAGCTGTTTTTT. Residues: CASSHSDRGRAGELFF.

The CDR3 sequence: CASSGHRDRVGQYF. The DNA of the CDR3 is TGTGCCAGCAGTGGCCACCGGGACAGGGTAGGGCAGTACTTC. The chain couples TRBV27 to TRBJ2-7; TRBD1 matches 9 bases. The CDR3 sequence is 14 residues long. Germline V lookup: CDR1 MNHEY, CDR2 SMNVEV (reference sequence). V shed 5 bases, J shed 9 bases, and the junction held 11 bases outside the gene matches.

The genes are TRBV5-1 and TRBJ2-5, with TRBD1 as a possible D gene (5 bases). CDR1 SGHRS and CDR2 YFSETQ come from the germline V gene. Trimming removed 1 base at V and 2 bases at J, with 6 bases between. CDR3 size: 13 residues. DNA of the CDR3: TGCGCCAGCAGCTTGAGGGGTCAAGAGACCCAGTACTTC. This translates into CASSLRGQETQYF.

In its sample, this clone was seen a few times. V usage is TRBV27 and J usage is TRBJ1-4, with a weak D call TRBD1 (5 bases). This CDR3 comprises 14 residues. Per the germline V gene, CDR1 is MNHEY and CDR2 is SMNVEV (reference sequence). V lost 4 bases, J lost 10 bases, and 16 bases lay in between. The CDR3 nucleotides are TGTGCCAGCAGTTCCCCCGGGGGTGGGGGAAAACTGTTTTTT. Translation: CASSSPGGGGKLFF.

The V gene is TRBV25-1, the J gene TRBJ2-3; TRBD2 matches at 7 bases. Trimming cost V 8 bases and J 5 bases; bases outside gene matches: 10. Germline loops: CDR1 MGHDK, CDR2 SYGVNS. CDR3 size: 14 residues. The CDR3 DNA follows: TGTGCCAGCGCGGGGGAGGGGCCAGAAGATACGCAGTATTTT. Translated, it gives CASAGEGPEDTQYF.

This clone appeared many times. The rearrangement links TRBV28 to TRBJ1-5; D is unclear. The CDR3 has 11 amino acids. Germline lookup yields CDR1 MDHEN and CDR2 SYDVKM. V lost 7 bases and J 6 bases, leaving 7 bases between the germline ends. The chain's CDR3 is CASTNFQPQHF. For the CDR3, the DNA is TGTGCCAGCACCAATTTTCAGCCCCAGCATTTT.

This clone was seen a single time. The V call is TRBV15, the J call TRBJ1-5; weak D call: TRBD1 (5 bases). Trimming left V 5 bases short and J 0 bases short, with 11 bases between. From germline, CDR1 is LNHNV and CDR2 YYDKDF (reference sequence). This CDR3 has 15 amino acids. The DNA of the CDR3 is TGTGCCACCAGCGCCTGGGACTCTAGCAATCAGCCCCAGCATTTT. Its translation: CATSAWDSSNQPQHF.

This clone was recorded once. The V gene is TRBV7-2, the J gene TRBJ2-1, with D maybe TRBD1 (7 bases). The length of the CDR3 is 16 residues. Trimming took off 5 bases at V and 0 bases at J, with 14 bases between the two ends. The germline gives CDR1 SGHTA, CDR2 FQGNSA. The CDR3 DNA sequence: TGTGCCAGCAGCCGCCCAGGGGGGCTCTCCTACAATGAGCAGTTCTTC. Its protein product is CASSRPGGLSYNEQFF.

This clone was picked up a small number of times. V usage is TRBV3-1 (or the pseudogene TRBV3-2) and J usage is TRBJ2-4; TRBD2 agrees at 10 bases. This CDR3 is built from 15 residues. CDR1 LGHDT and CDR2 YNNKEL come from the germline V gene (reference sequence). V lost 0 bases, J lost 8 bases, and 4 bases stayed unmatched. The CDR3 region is CASSQESSGRYIQYF. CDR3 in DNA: TGTGCCAGCAGCCAAGAGTCTAGCGGGAGATACATTCAGTACTTC.

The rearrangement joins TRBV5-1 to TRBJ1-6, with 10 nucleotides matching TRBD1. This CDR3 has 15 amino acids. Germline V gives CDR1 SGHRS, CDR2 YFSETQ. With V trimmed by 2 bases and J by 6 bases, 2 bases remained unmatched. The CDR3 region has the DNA TGCGCCAGCAGCTTTCGACAGGGGGCTAATTCACCCCTCCACTTT. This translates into CASSFRQGANSPLHF.

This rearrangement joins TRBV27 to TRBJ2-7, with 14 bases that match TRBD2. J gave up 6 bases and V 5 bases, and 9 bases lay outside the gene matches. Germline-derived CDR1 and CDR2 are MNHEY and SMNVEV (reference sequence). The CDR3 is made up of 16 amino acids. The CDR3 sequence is CASSTGLAGDKGEQYF. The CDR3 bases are TGTGCCAGCAGTACGGGACTAGCGGGAGATAAGGGCGAGCAGTACTTC.

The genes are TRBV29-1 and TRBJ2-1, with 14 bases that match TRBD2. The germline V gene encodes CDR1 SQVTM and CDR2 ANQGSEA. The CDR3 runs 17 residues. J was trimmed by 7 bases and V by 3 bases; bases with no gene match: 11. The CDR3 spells CSVDAFPGLAGANEQFF. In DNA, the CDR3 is TGCAGCGTTGACGCCTTCCCGGGACTAGCGGGAGCAAATGAGCAGTTCTTC.

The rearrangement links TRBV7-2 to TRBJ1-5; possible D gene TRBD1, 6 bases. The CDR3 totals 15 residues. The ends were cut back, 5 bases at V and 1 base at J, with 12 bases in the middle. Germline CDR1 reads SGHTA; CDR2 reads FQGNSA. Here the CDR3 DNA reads TGTGCCAGCAGCGAACAGGGCGGGAGCAATCAGCCCCAGCATTTT. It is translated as CASSEQGGSNQPQHF.